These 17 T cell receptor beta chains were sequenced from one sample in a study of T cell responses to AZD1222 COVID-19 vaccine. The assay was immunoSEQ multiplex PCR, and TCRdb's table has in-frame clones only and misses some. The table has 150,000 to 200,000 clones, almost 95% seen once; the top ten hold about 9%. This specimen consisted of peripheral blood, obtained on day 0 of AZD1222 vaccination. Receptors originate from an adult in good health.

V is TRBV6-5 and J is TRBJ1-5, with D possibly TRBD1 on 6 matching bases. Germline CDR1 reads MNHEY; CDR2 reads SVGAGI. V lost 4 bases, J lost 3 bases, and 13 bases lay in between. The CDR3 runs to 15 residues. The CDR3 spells CASSSQDSYNQPQHF. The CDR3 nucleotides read TGTGCCAGCAGTTCCCAGGACAGCTACAATCAGCCCCAGCATTTT.

CDR3 amino acids: CASSYSTGGQLNSPLHF. CDR3 in DNA: TGTGCCAGCAGTTACTCGACCGGCGGACAGTTAAATTCACCCCTCCACTTT. This rearrangement joins TRBV6-2 or TRBV6-3 to TRBJ1-6; tentative D call: TRBD1 (6 bases). CDR3 length: 17 residues. Trimming cost V 0 bases and J 7 bases, with 16 bases left between them. CDR1 MNHEY and CDR2 SVGEGT come from the germline V gene.

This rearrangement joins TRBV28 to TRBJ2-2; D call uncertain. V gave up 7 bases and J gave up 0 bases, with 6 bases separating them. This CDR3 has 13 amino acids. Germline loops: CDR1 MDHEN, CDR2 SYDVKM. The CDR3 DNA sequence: TGTGCCAGCACTATCGCGAACACCGGGGAGCTGTTTTTT. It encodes CASTIANTGELFF.

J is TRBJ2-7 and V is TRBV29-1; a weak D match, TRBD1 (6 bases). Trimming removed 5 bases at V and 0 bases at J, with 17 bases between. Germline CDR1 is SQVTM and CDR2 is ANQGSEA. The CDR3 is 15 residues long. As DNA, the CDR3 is TGCAGCGTTCGAGAGGACAGCTGGTTCTCCTACGAGCAGTACTTC. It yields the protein CSVREDSWFSYEQYF.

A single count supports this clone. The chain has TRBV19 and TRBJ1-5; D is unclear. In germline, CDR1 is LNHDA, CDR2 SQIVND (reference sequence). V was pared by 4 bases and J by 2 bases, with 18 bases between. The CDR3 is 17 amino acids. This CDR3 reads CASSTIGPPRGNQPQHF. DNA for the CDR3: TGTGCCAGTAGTACCATCGGGCCTCCCCGAGGCAATCAGCCCCAGCATTTT. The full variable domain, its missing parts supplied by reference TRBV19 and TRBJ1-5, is DGGITQSPKYLFRKEGQNVTLSCEQNLNHDAMYWYRQDPGQGLRLIYYSQIVNDFQKGDIAEGYSVSREKKESFPLTVTSAQKNPTAFYLCASSTIGPPRGNQPQHFGDGTRLSIL.

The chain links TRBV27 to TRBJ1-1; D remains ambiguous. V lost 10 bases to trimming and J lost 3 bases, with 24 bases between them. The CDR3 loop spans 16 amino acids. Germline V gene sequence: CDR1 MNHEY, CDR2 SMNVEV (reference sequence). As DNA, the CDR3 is TGTGCCACCAGAAAGTTAGGTCTGGTCGAGGACACTGAAGCTTTCTTT. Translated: CATRKLGLVEDTEAFF.

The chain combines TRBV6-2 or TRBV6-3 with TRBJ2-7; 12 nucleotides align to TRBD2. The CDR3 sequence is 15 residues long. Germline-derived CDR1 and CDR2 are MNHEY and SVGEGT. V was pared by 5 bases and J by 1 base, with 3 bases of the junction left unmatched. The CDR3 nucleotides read TGTGCCAGCAGTAGCGGACTAGCGGGGTCCTACGAGCAGTACTTC. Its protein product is CASSSGLAGSYEQYF.

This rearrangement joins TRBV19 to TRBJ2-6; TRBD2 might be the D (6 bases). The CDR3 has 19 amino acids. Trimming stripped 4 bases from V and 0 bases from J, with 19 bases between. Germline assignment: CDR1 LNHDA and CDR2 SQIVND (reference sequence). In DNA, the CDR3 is TGTGCCAGTAGTAGTATACGGAGGGCACCGAGCTCTGGGGCCAACGTCCTGACTTTC. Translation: CASSSIRRAPSSGANVLTF.

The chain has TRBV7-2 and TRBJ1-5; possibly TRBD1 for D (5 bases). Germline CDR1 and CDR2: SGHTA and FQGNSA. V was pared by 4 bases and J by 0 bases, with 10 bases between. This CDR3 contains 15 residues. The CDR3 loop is CASSSRVSSNQPQHF. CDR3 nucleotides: TGTGCCAGCAGCTCCAGGGTTTCTAGCAATCAGCCCCAGCATTTT.

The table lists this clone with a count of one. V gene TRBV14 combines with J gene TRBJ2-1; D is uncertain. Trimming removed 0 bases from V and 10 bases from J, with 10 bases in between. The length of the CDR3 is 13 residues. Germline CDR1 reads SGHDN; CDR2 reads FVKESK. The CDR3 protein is CASSQDAFLEQFF. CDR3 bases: TGTGCCAGCAGCCAAGATGCCTTTCTGGAGCAGTTCTTC. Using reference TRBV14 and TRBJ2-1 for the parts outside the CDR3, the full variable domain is EAGVTQFPSHSVIEKGQTVTLRCDPISGHDNLYWYRRVMGKEIKFLLHFVKESKQDESGMPNNRFLAERTGGTYSTLKVQPAELEDSGVYFCASSQDAFLEQFFGPGTRLTVL.

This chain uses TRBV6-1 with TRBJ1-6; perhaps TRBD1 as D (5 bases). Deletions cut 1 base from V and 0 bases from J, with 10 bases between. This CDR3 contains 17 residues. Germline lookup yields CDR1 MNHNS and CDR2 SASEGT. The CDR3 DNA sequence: TGTGCCAGCAGTGAAGGGGGGTCTTACTCCTATAATTCACCCCTCCACTTT. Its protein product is CASSEGGSYSYNSPLHF.

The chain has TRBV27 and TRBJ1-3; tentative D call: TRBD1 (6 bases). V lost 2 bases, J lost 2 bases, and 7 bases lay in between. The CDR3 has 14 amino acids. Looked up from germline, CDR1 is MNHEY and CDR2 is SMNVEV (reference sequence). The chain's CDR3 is CASSLTGTGNTIYF. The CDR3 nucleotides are TGTGCCAGCAGTTTAACAGGGACTGGAAACACCATATATTTT.

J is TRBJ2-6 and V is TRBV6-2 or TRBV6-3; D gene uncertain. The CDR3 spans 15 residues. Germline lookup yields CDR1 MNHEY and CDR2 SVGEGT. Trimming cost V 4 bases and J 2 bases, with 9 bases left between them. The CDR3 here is CASSFRRPGANVLTF. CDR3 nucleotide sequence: TGTGCCAGCAGTTTTCGTCGCCCTGGGGCCAACGTCCTGACTTTC.

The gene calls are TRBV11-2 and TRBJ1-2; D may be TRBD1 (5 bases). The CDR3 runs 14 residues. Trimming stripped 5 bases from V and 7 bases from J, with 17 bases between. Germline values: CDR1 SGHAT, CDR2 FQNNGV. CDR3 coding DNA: TGTGCCAGCAGCCTATCGTCTGGACAAGGTGGCTACACCTTC. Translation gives CASSLSSGQGGYTF.

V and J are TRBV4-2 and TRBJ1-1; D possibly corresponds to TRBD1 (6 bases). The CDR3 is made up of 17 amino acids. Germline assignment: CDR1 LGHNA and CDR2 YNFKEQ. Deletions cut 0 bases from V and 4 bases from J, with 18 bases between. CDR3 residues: CASSQDRAGDGGTEAFF. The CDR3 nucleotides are TGTGCCAGCAGCCAAGACCGGGCAGGGGATGGGGGCACTGAAGCTTTCTTT.

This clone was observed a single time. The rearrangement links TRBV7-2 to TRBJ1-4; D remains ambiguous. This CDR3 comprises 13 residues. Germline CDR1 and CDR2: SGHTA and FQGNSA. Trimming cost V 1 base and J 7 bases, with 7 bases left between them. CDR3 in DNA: TGTGCCAGCAGCTTAGTCTACTCTGAAAAACTGTTTTTT. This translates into CASSLVYSEKLFF.

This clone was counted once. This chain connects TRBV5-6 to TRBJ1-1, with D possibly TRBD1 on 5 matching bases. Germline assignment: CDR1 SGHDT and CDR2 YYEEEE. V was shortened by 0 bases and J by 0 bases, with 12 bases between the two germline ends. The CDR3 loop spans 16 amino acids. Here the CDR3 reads CASSLGPGLVNTEAFF. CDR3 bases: TGTGCCAGCAGCTTGGGTCCAGGGCTAGTGAACACTGAAGCTTTCTTT.